This T cell receptor beta chain was retrieved from a study of CD8 T cells in ankylosing spondylitis. Regarding the study as a whole: Past studies reported some motif variants in reactive arthritis synovial fluid and blood. Roughly 8 highly homologous variants formed a TCR beta motif that appeared characteristic of ankylosing spondylitis blood. According to the report, clones linked to the disease were significantly enriched in matched synovial fluid samples taken from ankylosing spondylitis patients.

TCR beta libraries were made by quantitative 5'-RACE with molecular barcodes. Each CDR3 protein gets one entry after TCRdb re-called the 5' RACE reads with MiXCR. This repertoire shows around 490,000 distinct CDR3 sequences, roughly 5.3% found once; its top ten account for approximately 3.5%. After removal of 4 bases from V and 4 bases from J, the junction contained 13 bases not matched to a gene. Germline lookup yields CDR1 SEHNR and CDR2 FQNEAQ (reference sequence). This CDR3 spans 17 amino acids. Many counts were recorded for this clonotype. Its target is not known. Sequencing input: blood, either unsorted or a sorted T cell fraction (not recorded which). The J gene is TRBJ2-7, the V gene TRBV7-9, with TRBD2 matching 10 bases. The clonotype comes from a male donor with ankylosing spondylitis. The chain's CDR3 is CASSSRTSGARGYEQYF. In DNA, the CDR3 is TGTGCCAGCAGCTCCCGGACTAGCGGAGCCAGAGGGTACGAGCAGTACTTC.